The rows below give T cell receptor beta chains drawn from one sample of a study of human T cells and chemical hapten exposure. TCRdb reprocessed the RACE reads with MiXCR, giving one entry per CDR3 protein. Found here are roughly 40,000 distinct CDR3 sequences, around 12% of them singletons; the top ten hold about 5.7%. The starting material was whole blood, obtained in connection with sensitization to the hapten diphenylcyclopropenone (DPC). The receptors were sampled from a woman under 40 with alopecia areata. Some clones in this sample may be carry-over from other donors' samples. CDR3s include the opening cysteine and the closing phenylalanine or tryptophan. D genes are given only for firm matches. Clone size is stated in some rows and not others, as once, few, many or a class when expanded.

j_call | v_call | clone_size | d_call | cdr3_nt | cdr3_aa
TRBJ2-3 | TRBV4-2 | - | - | TGTGCCAGCAGCCAAGGAAATAACACAGATACGCAGTATTTT | CASSQGNNTDTQYF
TRBJ2-6 | TRBV27 | many | - | TGTGCCAGCAGTACTACAGGTTACTCTGGGGCCAACGTCCTGACTTTC | CASSTTGYSGANVLTF
TRBJ1-1 | TRBV14 | - | - | TGTGCCAGCAGCCAAGCAATGAACACTGAAGCTTTCTTT | CASSQAMNTEAFF
TRBJ2-3 | TRBV20-1 | - | - | TGCAGTGCGCAGAAGGGGGGGAGCACAGATACGCAGTATTTT | CSAQKGGSTDTQYF
TRBJ1-1 | TRBV9 | few | TRBD1 | TGTGCCAGCAGCCAACGGACAGGGTTCGGTGAAGCTTTCTTT | CASSQRTGFGEAFF
TRBJ2-5 | TRBV20-1 | few | - | TGCAGTGCTAGACAAACCGGGACCCAGTACTTC | CSARQTGTQYF
TRBJ2-3 | TRBV7-2 | few | TRBD1 | TGTGCCAGCAGCAAATACGGACAGGGTCTCGATACGCAGTATTTT | CASSKYGQGLDTQYF
TRBJ2-5 | TRBV5-5 | few | TRBD2 | TGTGCCAGCAGCTTGGTTCTCGGACTAGCGAGTAGTGAGACCCAGTACTTC | CASSLVLGLASSETQYF
TRBJ2-5 | TRBV2 | few | - | TGTGCCAGCGGGATTACGGGCGTTGCCCCAGAGACCCAGTACTTC | CASGITGVAPETQYF
TRBJ2-3 | TRBV25-1 | many | - | TGTGCCAGCAGTGCGGGGATAGATACGCAGTATTTT | CASSAGIDTQYF
TRBJ2-7 | TRBV18 | many | TRBD1 | TGTGCCAGCTCACCACCGACAGGGGCCTACGAGCAGTACTTC | CASSPPTGAYEQYF
TRBJ2-3 | TRBV12-3/TRBV12-4 | - | - | TGTGCCAGCAGGACCTTAGAGGTTGGCACAGATACGCAGTATTTT | CASRTLEVGTDTQYF
TRBJ1-1 | TRBV9 | few | TRBD1 | TGTGCCAGCAGCCCCGGGACAGGGGGTGGGAAAGCTTTCTTT | CASSPGTGGGKAFF
TRBJ1-1 | TRBV5-6 | - | - | TGTGCCAGCAGCTTGAGGGGAGGAGCTTTCTTT | CASSLRGGAFF
TRBJ2-7 | TRBV18 | few | TRBD1 | TGTGCCAGCTCTTTCACCGGGACAGGGGGCCACGAGCAGTACTTC | CASSFTGTGGHEQYF
TRBJ2-3 | TRBV27 | many | - | TGTGCCAGCACCCTCAGGGGCACTAGCGATACGCAGTATTTT | CASTLRGTSDTQYF
TRBJ2-5 | TRBV12-3/TRBV12-4 | - | - | TGTGCCAGCAGGGCAGCACAGGGCACCCAAGAGACCCAGTACTTC | CASRAAQGTQETQYF
TRBJ2-7 | TRBV5-1 | - | - | TGCGCCAGCAGCTCTCTCCGGGAGTCCTACGAGCAGTACTTC | CASSSLRESYEQYF
TRBJ2-7 | TRBV9 | many | - | TGTGCCAGCAGCGTAGGGTCTAGGGGAATCGGCGAGCAGTACTTC | CASSVGSRGIGEQYF
TRBJ1-5 | TRBV3-1 | medium-sized | - | TGTGCCAGCAGCCAAGTACGGGAACTTCAGCCCCAGCATTTT | CASSQVRELQPQHF
TRBJ2-7 | TRBV20-1 | few | TRBD1 | TGCAGTGCTACCGGGACAGTTCAACCCTACGAGCAGTACTTC | CSATGTVQPYEQYF
TRBJ1-1 | TRBV5-1 | once | - | TGCGCCAGCAGCTTGGAGGGTGGGCAGCTCCTCGCTGAAGCTTTCTTT | CASSLEGGQLLAEAFF
TRBJ1-1 | TRBV12-3/TRBV12-4 | - | - | TGTGCCAGCAGCAGGACCTCCGGGGGTGGTGAAGCTTTCTTT | CASSRTSGGGEAFF
TRBJ1-2 | TRBV7-2 | many | - | TGTGCCAGCAGCCCAGACCGGGACGGGAGATATGGCTACACCTTC | CASSPDRDGRYGYTF
TRBJ2-1 | TRBV9 | - | - | TGTGCCAGCAGCGTAGGCCAGAATGAGCAGTTCTTC | CASSVGQNEQFF
TRBJ2-7 | TRBV29-1 | - | - | TGCAGCGTAATACAGGCCTCCTACGAGCAGTACTTC | CSVIQASYEQYF
TRBJ1-3 | TRBV20-1 | many | TRBD1 | TGCAGTGCCAGTCAGCAACCTTCGGTCGACAGGGGCTATTACTCTGGAAACACCATATATTTT | CSASQQPSVDRGYYSGNTIYF
TRBJ1-4 | TRBV24-1 | - | - | TGTGCCGCCCAATACGATGCAACTAATGAAAAACTGTTTTTT | CAAQYDATNEKLFF
TRBJ2-5 | TRBV7-9 | - | - | TGTGCCAGCAGCTTAACGGGCGCCCACCGGGCCCAGTACTTC | CASSLTGAHRAQYF
TRBJ2-1 | TRBV9 | - | TRBD2 | TGTGCCAGCAGCTCACGACTAGCGGGAACGCGTGAGCAGTTCTTC | CASSSRLAGTREQFF
TRBJ1-1 | TRBV7-9 | many | - | TGTGCCAGCAGCTTATCGGGGGAAGCTTTCTTT | CASSLSGEAFF
TRBJ1-2 | TRBV7-9 | many | TRBD1 | TGTGCCAGCAGCTTAATACAGGGGAGGTATGGCTACACCTTC | CASSLIQGRYGYTF
TRBJ2-1 | TRBV18 | many | - | TGTGTCAGCTCACCACGATCTGGGAATGAGCAGTTCTTC | CVSSPRSGNEQFF
TRBJ2-1 | TRBV6-2/TRBV6-3 | few | - | TGTGCCAGCAGTTATTCCCGGGCCAATGAGCAGTTCTTC | CASSYSRANEQFF
TRBJ1-1 | TRBV5-1 | many | - | TGCGCCAGCAGCTTGTCTCCAGTCAAAACTGAAGCTTTCTTT | CASSLSPVKTEAFF
TRBJ2-2 | TRBV7-9 | many | TRBD2 | TGTGCCAGCAGCTTAGGACTAGCGGGTCGAGGCGGGGAGCTGTTTTTT | CASSLGLAGRGGELFF
TRBJ2-7 | TRBV7-9 | many | - | TGTGCCAGCAGCGCTTACACCGGAAACTACGAGCAGTACTTC | CASSAYTGNYEQYF
TRBJ2-1 | TRBV25-1 | - | - | TGTGCCAGCAGTGAGGCAGGGTTCAGCTCCTACAATGAGCAGTTCTTC | CASSEAGFSSYNEQFF
TRBJ2-2 | TRBV6-1 | many | - | TGTGCCAGCAGTGAAGAAGTCACTAGTGCCGGGGAGCTGTTTTTT | CASSEEVTSAGELFF
TRBJ2-7 | TRBV9 | - | - | TGTGCCAGCAGCGCCCAGTCCGGGGGCTCCTACGAGCAGTACTTC | CASSAQSGGSYEQYF
TRBJ1-5 | TRBV7-4 | many | TRBD1 | TGTGCCAGCAGCTCCAGAGGACAGGGGATCCCTAGCAATCAGCCCCAGCATTTT | CASSSRGQGIPSNQPQHF
TRBJ2-5 | TRBV4-2 | few | - | TGTGCCAGCAGCCAAGATTTCGGACAGCCGGAGACCCAGTACTTC | CASSQDFGQPETQYF
TRBJ2-5 | TRBV7-2 | many | - | TGTGCCAGCAGCTTATCGTCCCGGACACTACAAGAGACCCAGTACTTC | CASSLSSRTLQETQYF
TRBJ1-3 | TRBV7-2 | - | - | TGTGCCAGCAGCTTAGGCAGGCAGAGCTCTGGAAACACCATATATTTT | CASSLGRQSSGNTIYF